Following are 20 T cell receptor beta chains from one sample sequenced in a study of T cells in Graves' hyperthyroidism and ophthalmopathy. RNA transcripts served as the template for amplifying TCR beta CDR3 regions. Carried out on the TCR CDR3, a first-round RT-PCR used the HTBI primer set. TCRdb reanalysed the multiplex PCR reads using MiXCR and keeps one entry per CDR3 protein. The sample shows approximately 720,000 distinct CDR3 sequences, about 19% of them seen only once. Material for sequencing was blood. Source of these receptors: a woman in her forties or fifties with Graves' hyperthyroidism that later progressed to Graves' ophthalmopathy.

The chain combines TRBV2 with TRBJ1-5; 10 bases agree with TRBD1. The V gene's germline CDR1 is SNHLY and CDR2 FYNNEI. With V trimmed by 8 bases and J by 5 bases, 3 bases remained unmatched. The CDR3 loop spans 13 amino acids. The CDR3 protein is CASGTGVHQPQHF. Written as DNA, the CDR3 is TGTGCCAGCGGGACAGGGGTTCATCAGCCCCAGCATTTT.

This clonotype was seen only a few times. This chain connects TRBV7-9 to TRBJ1-2; D remains unclear. Trimming removed 2 bases from V and 4 bases from J, with 17 bases in between. Germline-derived CDR1 and CDR2 are SEHNR and FQNEAQ (reference sequence). This CDR3 has 16 amino acids. The CDR3 region has the DNA TGTGCCAGCAGCTTACCAGACATTCGGGCATCCTATGGCTACACCTTC. It translates to CASSLPDIRASYGYTF.

A few counts support this clonotype. The chain recombines TRBV7-9 with TRBJ2-3, with a tentative D call TRBD1 (6 bases). The CDR3 contains 11 residues. The germline gives CDR1 SEHNR, CDR2 FQNEAQ (reference sequence). With 10 bases removed from V and 7 bases from J, the gap between germline ends came to 12 bases. The chain's CDR3 is CATSGANTQYF. In nucleotides, the CDR3 is TGTGCCACCTCAGGGGCCAATACGCAGTATTTT.

Many counts were recorded for this clonotype. The rearrangement uses TRBV3-1 and TRBJ2-5; TRBD2 aligns across 10 bases. After removal of 3 bases from V and 6 bases from J, the junction contained 10 bases not matched to a gene. CDR1 and CDR2 (germline): LGHDT, YNNKEL (reference sequence). This CDR3 region has 16 residues. The CDR3 coding sequence is TGTGCCAGCAGCCATGGAACTAGCGGGGCCAAACAGACCCAGTACTTC. Its translation is CASSHGTSGAKQTQYF.

This chain connects TRBV10-3 to TRBJ1-2; maybe TRBD1 (5 bases). The CDR3 consists of 12 residues. Germline values: CDR1 ENHRY, CDR2 SYGVKD. V lost 10 bases to trimming and J lost 4 bases, with 13 bases between them. The CDR3: CANYDGGYGYTF. As DNA, the CDR3 is TGTGCCAACTATGACGGGGGCTATGGCTACACCTTC.

This clonotype was counted only a few times. The chain joins TRBV5-1 to TRBJ2-7; D may be TRBD2 (5 bases). The CDR3 sequence is 14 residues long. Trimming left V 0 bases short and J 3 bases short, with 10 bases between. Germline CDR1 SGHRS, CDR2 YFSETQ. The CDR3 bases are TGCGCCAGCAGCTTGGCTGAGGGATTCTACGAGCAGTACTTC. This gives the protein CASSLAEGFYEQYF.

This clonotype was recorded many times. The gene calls are TRBV10-3 and TRBJ1-5; D is undetermined. The CDR3 runs to 15 residues. V lost 2 bases to trimming and J lost 3 bases, with 11 bases between them. Germline V gives CDR1 ENHRY, CDR2 SYGVKD. The CDR3: CAISEGQDLNQPQHF. The CDR3 region has the DNA TGTGCCATCAGTGAGGGGCAGGACCTCAATCAGCCCCAGCATTTT.

This clonotype has a count of ten or more. The chain has TRBV2 and TRBJ1-1; no reliable D call. Trimming removed 7 bases from V and 7 bases from J, with 16 bases in between. There are 13 residues in the CDR3. Germline CDR1 is SNHLY and CDR2 is FYNNEI. The CDR3, as DNA: TGTGCCAGCAAAGAAGGCGACCCTATTGAAGCTTTCTTT. Residues: CASKEGDPIEAFF.

The chain combines TRBV5-6 with TRBJ1-5; D not resolved. Trimming took off 2 bases at V and 0 bases at J, with 9 bases between the two ends. Germline assignment: CDR1 SGHDT and CDR2 YYEEEE. The CDR3 runs to 15 residues. CDR3 loop: CASSFASNSNQPQHF. The CDR3 DNA is TGTGCCAGCAGCTTTGCCAGTAATAGCAATCAGCCCCAGCATTTT.

This clonotype was counted a few times. The genes are TRBV9 and TRBJ1-1; D uncertain. The CDR3 extends over 13 amino acids. Germline CDR1 and CDR2: SGDLS and YYNGEE. The V end lost 0 bases, the J end lost 7 bases, and 10 bases lay between the germline ends. The CDR3 DNA reads as TGTGCCAGCAGCGTAGGGGCCTCTTTTGAAGCTTTCTTT. As protein: CASSVGASFEAFF.

This clonotype has ten or more counts. This sequence joins TRBV12-3 or TRBV12-4 and TRBJ1-2; 11 nucleotides match TRBD1. The junction had 4 bases not matched to a gene; V was cut back by 3 bases and J by 4 bases. The CDR3 covers 15 residues. CDR3 DNA: TGTGCCAGCAGTTTTGGGACAGGGGGTATCTATGGCTACACCTTC. This gives the protein CASSFGTGGIYGYTF.

This clonotype was seen many times. The chain carries TRBV20-1 and TRBJ1-4; 11 bases are shared with TRBD1. The length of the CDR3 is 15 residues. Trimming at V came to 6 bases and at J to 0 bases, leaving 3 bases not matched to a gene. Germline V lookup: CDR1 DFQATT, CDR2 SNEGSKA (reference sequence). The CDR3 protein is CSASGQGATNEKLFF. CDR3 nucleotides: TGCAGTGCGTCGGGACAGGGGGCAACTAATGAAAAACTGTTTTTT.

The chain is built from TRBV15 and TRBJ1-2; D is undetermined. V dropped 4 bases and J dropped 3 bases, with 12 bases sitting between them. This CDR3 contains 14 residues. Germline V gene sequence: CDR1 LNHNV, CDR2 YYDKDF (reference sequence). Here the CDR3 reads CATSISGNHYGYTF. The DNA for the CDR3 is TGTGCCACCAGCATTTCTGGGAATCACTATGGCTACACCTTC.

The rearrangement joins TRBV4-1 to TRBJ2-3; no reliable D call. Germline V gene lookup returns CDR1 MGHRA and CDR2 YSYEKL. CDR3 size: 15 residues. V shed 2 bases and J shed 4 bases, with 13 bases lying between them. The DNA of the CDR3 is TGCGCCAGCAGCCAATCGGAACGTGGGTCAGATACGCAGTATTTT. Translating gives CASSQSERGSDTQYF.

This clonotype was found many times. V is TRBV5-1 and J is TRBJ1-4; no clear D gene. CDR1 is SGHRS, CDR2 YFSETQ, per germline. This CDR3 is 15 amino acids long. The V and J ends lost 2 bases and 6 bases respectively, with 14 bases between them. The CDR3 DNA is TGCGCCAGCAGCTTTTTGACCGGAACAGATGAAAAACTGTTTTTT. This codes for CASSFLTGTDEKLFF. Full variable domain (rest looked up from reference TRBV5-1 and TRBJ1-4): KAGVTQTPRYLIKTRGQQVTLSCSPISGHRSVSWYQQTPGQGLQFLFEYFSETQRNKGNFPGRFSGRQFSNSRSEMNVSTLELGDSALYLCASSFLTGTDEKLFFGSGTQLSVL.

This clonotype occurred many times. The rearrangement links TRBV12-3 or TRBV12-4 to TRBJ1-5; D unclear. Trimming took off 3 bases at V and 2 bases at J, with 5 bases between the two ends. CDR3 size: 13 residues. The CDR3 DNA reads TGTGCCAGCAGTTTCAACGGCAATCAGCCCCAGCATTTT. Translating gives CASSFNGNQPQHF.

This clonotype was counted many times. The chain uses TRBV6-1 and TRBJ1-2, with 7 bases that match TRBD1. The CDR3 sequence is 13 residues long. Trimming cost V 4 bases and J 8 bases; bases outside gene matches: 7. CDR1 and CDR2 from the germline V gene are MNHNS and SASEGT. The CDR3 is CASSVGQASGYTF. Here the CDR3 DNA reads TGTGCCAGCAGTGTCGGACAGGCCTCCGGCTACACCTTC.

The table lists this clonotype with many counts. The gene calls are TRBV20-1 and TRBJ1-1; D gene ambiguous. The germline V and J ends were trimmed by 6 bases and 6 bases, with 17 bases remaining between them. From germline, CDR1 is DFQATT and CDR2 SNEGSKA (reference sequence). CDR3 size: 13 residues. The CDR3 coding sequence is TGCAGTGCCAGGCCCCAACCCGTCGCTGAAGCTTTCTTT. Protein: CSARPQPVAEAFF.

The table lists this clonotype with a few counts. The V and J genes are TRBV19 and TRBJ2-3; 7 bases agree with TRBD2. This CDR3 has 17 residues. Germline-derived CDR1 and CDR2 are LNHDA and SQIVND (reference sequence). Losses at the gene ends were 3 bases for V and 4 bases for J; bases not matched to a gene: 13. The DNA of the CDR3 is TGTGCCAGTAGTATTGACGTGAATGCGGGGGAAGCAGATACGCAGTATTTT. It translates to CASSIDVNAGEADTQYF.

The rearrangement links TRBV7-9 to TRBJ1-1, with D uncertain. The CDR3 length is 13 residues. The germline gives CDR1 SEHNR, CDR2 FQNEAQ (reference sequence). V was trimmed by 3 bases and J by 7 bases, leaving 12 bases between them. This CDR3 reads CASSFRGGGEAFF. The CDR3 region has the DNA TGTGCCAGCAGCTTTCGGGGAGGTGGTGAAGCTTTCTTT.